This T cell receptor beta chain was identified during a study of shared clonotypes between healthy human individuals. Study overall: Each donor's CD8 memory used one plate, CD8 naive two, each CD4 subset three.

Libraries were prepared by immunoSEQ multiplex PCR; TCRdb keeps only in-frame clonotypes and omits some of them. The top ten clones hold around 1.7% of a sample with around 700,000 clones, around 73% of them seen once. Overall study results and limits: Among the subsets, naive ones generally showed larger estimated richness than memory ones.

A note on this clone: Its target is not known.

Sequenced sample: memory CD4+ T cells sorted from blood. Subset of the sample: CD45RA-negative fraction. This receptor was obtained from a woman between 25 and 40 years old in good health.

Written as DNA, the CDR3 is TGTGCCAGCAGCTTCCGGGACTCAAGCACAGATACGCAGTATTTT. It is translated as CASSFRDSSTDTQYF. V gene TRBV9 combines with J gene TRBJ2-3, with D possibly matching TRBD2 (6 bases). V dropped 4 bases and J dropped 0 bases, with 12 bases sitting between them. This CDR3 spans 15 amino acids. Germline CDR1 reads SGDLS; CDR2 reads YYNGEE.